This T cell receptor beta chain came from a study of metastatic and nonmetastatic thyroid tumors. Germline CDR1 is MDHEN and CDR2 is SYDVKM. The CDR3 extends over 14 amino acids. General study results and limits: A significant increase in TCR beta diversity was reportedly seen in malignant thyroid tumors relative to benign nodules, in blood and tumor.

No patient received treatment before thyroid surgery. For this clone: Its antigen is unknown.

Authors' methods: A distant-metastasis classifier for papillary thyroid cancer was built using CDR3 differences across clinicopathological groups. TCRdb reassembled clones from the PCR reads with MiXCR. What appears here as the V and J calls and clone size reflects TCRdb's work, not the paper's. The profile shows tens of thousands of clones, 24% of them singletons. The source of this sequence is a female donor with papillary thyroid cancer or a benign thyroid nodule (not recorded which). Some clones in this sample may be carry-over from other donors' samples. V gene TRBV28 combines with J gene TRBJ2-1; possibly TRBD1 for D (5 bases). Source material: tumor tissue. The CDR3 is CSIASTTAYNEQFF. The CDR3 DNA reads as TGTTCCATCGCCTCCACGACAGCGTACAATGAGCAGTTCTTC.